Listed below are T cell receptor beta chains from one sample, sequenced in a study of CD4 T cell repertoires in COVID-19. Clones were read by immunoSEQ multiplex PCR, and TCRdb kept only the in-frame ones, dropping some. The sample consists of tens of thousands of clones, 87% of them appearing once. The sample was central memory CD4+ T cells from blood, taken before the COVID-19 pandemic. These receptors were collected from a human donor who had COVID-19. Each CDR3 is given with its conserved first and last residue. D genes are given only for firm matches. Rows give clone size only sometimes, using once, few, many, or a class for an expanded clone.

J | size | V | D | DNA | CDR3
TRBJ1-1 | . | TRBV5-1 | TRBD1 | TGCGCCAGCAGCTTGCAACCGGGACAGAAGAACACTGAAGCTTTCTTT | CASSLQPGQKNTEAFF
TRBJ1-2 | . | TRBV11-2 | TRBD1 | TGTGCCAGCAGCCCCGGGACAGGGGGAGGCTACACCTTC | CASSPGTGGGYTF
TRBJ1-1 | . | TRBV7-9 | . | TGTGCCAGCAGTTCCCCCCCAACTGAAGCTTTCTTT | CASSSPPTEAFF
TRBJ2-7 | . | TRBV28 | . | TGTGCCAGCATCACTACAGGTTCCTACGAGCAGTACTTC | CASITTGSYEQYF
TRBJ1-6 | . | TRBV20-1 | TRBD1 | TGCAGTGCGGAACAGGGGGAGGGCCTCCACTTT | CSAEQGEGLHF
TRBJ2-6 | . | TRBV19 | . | TGTGCCAGTAGTACGGGGTATGGGGCCAACGTCCTGACTTTC | CASSTGYGANVLTF
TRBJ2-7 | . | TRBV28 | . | TGTGCCAGCAGACCGACGGGAACCTACGAGCAGTACTTC | CASRPTGTYEQYF
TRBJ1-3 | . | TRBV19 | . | TGTGCCAGTAGTATTCGAGAGTACTCTGGAAACACCATATATTTT | CASSIREYSGNTIYF
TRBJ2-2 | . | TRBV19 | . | TGTGCCAGTAGTATTTCGGGGAACACCGGGGAGCTGTTTTTT | CASSISGNTGELFF
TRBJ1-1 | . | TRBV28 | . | TGTGCCAGCAGTTCCGTCCTGGACAGATACACTGAAGCTTTCTTT | CASSSVLDRYTEAFF
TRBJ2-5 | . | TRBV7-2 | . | TGTGCCAGCAGCTTAGAATCTGCTAGGTTGGAGACCCAGTACTTC | CASSLESARLETQYF
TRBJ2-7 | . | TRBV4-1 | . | TGCGCCAGCAGCCGGGATAGCGCGAGAACCTACGAGCAGTACTTC | CASSRDSARTYEQYF
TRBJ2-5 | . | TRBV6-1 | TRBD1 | TGTGCCAGCAGGGGAACAGGGGCAGAGACCCAGTACTTC | CASRGTGAETQYF
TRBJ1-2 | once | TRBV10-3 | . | TGTGCCATCAGTCCCGGGGGTCGGGACTATGGCTACACCTTC | CAISPGGRDYGYTF
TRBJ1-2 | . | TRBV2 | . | TGTGCCAGCAGTGTGGGGGGAGAAAACTATGGCTACACCTTC | CASSVGGENYGYTF
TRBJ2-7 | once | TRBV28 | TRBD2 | TGTGCCAGTTTCACTCGGGGACTAGCGGGAATCCTCTCCTACGAGCAGTACTTC | CASFTRGLAGILSYEQYF
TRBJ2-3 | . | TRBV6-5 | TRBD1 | TGTGCCAGCAGTTACAGGGGGCGCGACACAGATACGCAGTATTTT | CASSYRGRDTDTQYF
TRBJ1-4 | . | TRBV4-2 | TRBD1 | TGTGCCAGCAGCCCATCCGGGACAGGGAATGAAAAACTGTTTTTT | CASSPSGTGNEKLFF
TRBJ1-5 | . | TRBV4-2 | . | TGTGCCAGCAGCCAAGATGGTATTCTAGTCCAGCCCCAGCATTTT | CASSQDGILVQPQHF
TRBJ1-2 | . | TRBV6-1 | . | TGTGCCAGCACTTCGGGGGGGCGGGGTGGCTACACCTTC | CASTSGGRGGYTF
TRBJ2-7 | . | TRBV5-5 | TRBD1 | TGTGCCAGCAGCTTAGGGGGCGACGGGGTCTACGAGCAGTACTTC | CASSLGGDGVYEQYF
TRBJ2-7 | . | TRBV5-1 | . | TGCGCCAGCCGTTATGAGGGCTACGAGCAGTACTTC | CASRYEGYEQYF
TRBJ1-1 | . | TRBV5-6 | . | TGTGCCAGCAGCTTGATGCCAGGGCCAATGAACACTGAAGCTTTCTTT | CASSLMPGPMNTEAFF
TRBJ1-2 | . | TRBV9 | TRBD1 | TGTGCCAGCAGCGTAGCAGGGACAGCCGACGAGGGCTACACCTTC | CASSVAGTADEGYTF
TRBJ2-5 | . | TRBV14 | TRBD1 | TGTGCCAGCAGCCAAGATGTACAGGGGGCGGGTGGAGAGACCCAGTACTTC | CASSQDVQGAGGETQYF
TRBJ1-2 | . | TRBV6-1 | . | TGTGCCAGCAGTGCGCGTAATCATGGCTACACCTTC | CASSARNHGYTF
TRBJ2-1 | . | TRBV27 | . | TGTGCCAGCAGGAGTGGGAGCTCCTACAATGAGCAGTTCTTC | CASRSGSSYNEQFF
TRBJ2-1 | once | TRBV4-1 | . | TGCGCCAGCAGCTTTCGACTGACTGGTCCGGGATACAATGAGCAGTTCTTC | CASSFRLTGPGYNEQFF
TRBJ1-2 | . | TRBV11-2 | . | TGTGCCAGCAGCCCAGACAGGACCTATGGCTACACCTTC | CASSPDRTYGYTF
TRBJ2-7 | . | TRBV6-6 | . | TGTGCCAGTGGGGGGGCCGTCCACACCTACGAGCAGTACTTC | CASGGAVHTYEQYF
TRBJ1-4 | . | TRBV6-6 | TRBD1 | TGTGCCAGCAGTTATCTTGGGCAGGGGGCTGAAAAACTGTTTTTT | CASSYLGQGAEKLFF
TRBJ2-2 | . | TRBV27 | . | TGTGCCAGCAGTTCCAGGGCTAGTGTAGGCCGGGAGCTGTTTTTT | CASSSRASVGRELFF
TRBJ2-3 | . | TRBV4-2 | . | TGTGCCAGCAGCCAAGATCTTGCTAGCGGCACAGATACGCAGTATTTT | CASSQDLASGTDTQYF
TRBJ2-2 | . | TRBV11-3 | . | TGTGCCAGCAGCTTAGGAGGAGCCGGGGAGCTGTTTTTT | CASSLGGAGELFF
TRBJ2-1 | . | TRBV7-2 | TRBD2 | TGTGCCAGCAGCAGACTAGCGGATGAGCAGTTCTTC | CASSRLADEQFF
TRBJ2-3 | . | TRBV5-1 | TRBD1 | TGCGCCAGCCGGGACAGCAACACAGATACGCAGTATTTT | CASRDSNTDTQYF
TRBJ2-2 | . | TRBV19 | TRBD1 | TGTGCCAGTAGTATTCGACCCGGGACAGGGTTCACCGGGGAGCTGTTTTTT | CASSIRPGTGFTGELFF
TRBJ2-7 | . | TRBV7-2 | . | TGTGCCAGCAGCTTGGGACATATTGCCTACGAGCAGTACTTC | CASSLGHIAYEQYF
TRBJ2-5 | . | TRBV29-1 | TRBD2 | TGCAGCGTTGACGGGGGGAGGTCCGAGACCCAGTACTTC | CSVDGGRSETQYF
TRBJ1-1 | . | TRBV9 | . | TGTGCCAGCAGCCCCCCCCCTGGGCAGAACACTGAAGCTTTCTTT | CASSPPPGQNTEAFF
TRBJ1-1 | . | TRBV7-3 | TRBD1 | TGTGCCAGCAGCCCCTCGGGAGGGGGCCCCGAAGCTTTCTTT | CASSPSGGGPEAFF
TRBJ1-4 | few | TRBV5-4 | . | TGTGCCAGCAGCTTGGGGATGGGCGAAAAACTGTTTTTT | CASSLGMGEKLFF
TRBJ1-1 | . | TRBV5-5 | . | TGTGCCAGCAGTTTACAGGGTACGACTTCGAACACTGAAGCTTTCTTT | CASSLQGTTSNTEAFF
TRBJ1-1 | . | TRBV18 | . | TGTGCCAGCTCACCAGTGAGGAACACTGAAGCTTTCTTT | CASSPVRNTEAFF
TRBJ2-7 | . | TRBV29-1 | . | TGCAGCGTTGAAGAACGGCAGGGATACGAGCAGTACTTC | CSVEERQGYEQYF
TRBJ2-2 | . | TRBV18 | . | TGTGCCAGCTTCGGGGGTCGGAACACCGGGGAGCTGTTTTTT | CASFGGRNTGELFF
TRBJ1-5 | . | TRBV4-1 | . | TGCGCCAGCAGCTGGGACACGGGGGGCGGTCAGCCCCAGCATTTT | CASSWDTGGGQPQHF